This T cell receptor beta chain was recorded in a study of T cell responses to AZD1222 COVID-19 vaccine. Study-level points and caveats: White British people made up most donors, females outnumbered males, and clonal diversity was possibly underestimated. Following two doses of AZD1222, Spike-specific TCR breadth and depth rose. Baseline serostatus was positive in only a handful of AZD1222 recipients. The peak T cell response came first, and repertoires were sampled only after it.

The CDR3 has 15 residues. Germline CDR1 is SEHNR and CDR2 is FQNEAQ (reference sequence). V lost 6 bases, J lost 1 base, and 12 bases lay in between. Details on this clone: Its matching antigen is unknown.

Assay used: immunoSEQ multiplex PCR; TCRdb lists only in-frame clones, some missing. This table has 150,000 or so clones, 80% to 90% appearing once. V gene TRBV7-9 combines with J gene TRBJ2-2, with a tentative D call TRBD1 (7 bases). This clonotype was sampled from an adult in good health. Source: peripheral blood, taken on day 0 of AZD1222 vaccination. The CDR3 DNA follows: TGTGCCAGCAGGGGCGGGACAGAGAACACCGGGGAGCTGTTTTTT. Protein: CASRGGTENTGELFF.